The rows below give T cell receptor beta chains drawn from one sample of a study of Ad26.COV2.S vaccination and SARS-CoV-2 variants. Assay used: immunoSEQ multiplex PCR; TCRdb lists only in-frame clones, some missing. Among 250,000 to 300,000 clones listed, 70% to 90% were seen once. The sequencing used peripheral blood, collected in a trial of Ad26.COV2.S vaccine versus placebo. Receptors were obtained from a person between 18 and 65 years old who received the Ad26.COV2.S COVID-19 vaccine or a placebo. Both conserved end residues are part of each CDR3. A D gene is named only where the DNA matches it firmly. Rows give clone size only sometimes, using once, few, many, or a class for an expanded clone.

>TRBV5-1|NA|NA|TRBJ2-2
TGCGCCAGCAGCTGGGAGGGACAAGCGAACACCGGGGAGCTGTTTTTT
CASSWEGQANTGELFF
>TRBV5-1|TRBD1|NA|TRBJ1-1
TGCGCCAGCAGCTGGACAGGGGCTAGAGAGGATGAAGCTTTCTTT
CASSWTGAREDEAFF
>TRBV30|NA|NA|TRBJ1-3
TGTGCCTGGGGAACTCTAGGCGCTGGAAACACCATATATTTT
CAWGTLGAGNTIYF
>TRBV29-1|TRBD1|NA|TRBJ1-1
TGCAGCGTCACGGGGGGACAGGGGTCAACTTTGAACACTGAAGCTTTCTTT
CSVTGGQGSTLNTEAFF
>TRBV5-1|NA|NA|TRBJ1-6
TGCGCCAGCAGCCTGAGCGGGGGTTTAAGTTCACCCCTCCACTTT
CASSLSGGLSSPLHF
>TRBV7-7|TRBD1|NA|TRBJ2-1
TGTGCTAGCAGCTTAGTACAGGGGGGAGGAGAGCAGTTCTTC
CASSLVQGGGEQFF
>TRBV11-3|TRBD1|NA|TRBJ2-1
TGTGCCAGCAGCTTAGCCCAAAAGGGACAGGTCTCCTACAATGAGCAGTTCTTC
CASSLAQKGQVSYNEQFF
>TRBV6-5|NA|NA|TRBJ1-1
TGTGCCAGCGGTTCGTCACAGGTCAACACTGAAGCTTTCTTT
CASGSSQVNTEAFF
>TRBV7-2|TRBD2|NA|TRBJ2-3
TGTGCCAGCAGCTTTGGACTAGCGGGAGGCACGCAGTATTTT
CASSFGLAGGTQYF
>TRBV6-5|TRBD1|once|TRBJ2-2
TGTGCCACGACGACCGGACAGGGTGACGCCGGGGAGCTGTTTTTT
CATTTGQGDAGELFF
>TRBV7-9|NA|once|TRBJ2-3
TGTGCCAGCAGCTTGGAGGGGGCCGGAGATACGCAGTATTTT
CASSLEGAGDTQYF
>TRBV29-1|NA|NA|TRBJ2-5
TGCAGCGTTTTGCCCGGGGCCGACCAAGAGACCCAGTACTTC
CSVLPGADQETQYF
>TRBV2|TRBD2|NA|TRBJ2-7
TGTGCCAGCAATACAGAGCGGGGGCGCAACGAGCAGTACTTC
CASNTERGRNEQYF
>TRBV7-9|TRBD2|NA|TRBJ2-3
TGTGCCAGCAGCTTCCTAGCGGCAAGCCGGGGAGATACGCAGTATTTT
CASSFLAASRGDTQYF
>TRBV6-2/TRBV6-3|NA|NA|TRBJ1-1
TGTGCCAGCAGTTACTCGAAGGGGGCTGAAGCTTTCTTT
CASSYSKGAEAFF
>TRBV28|TRBD1|NA|TRBJ1-2
TGTGCCAGCAGTTTAGGGACAGACTATGGCTACACCTTC
CASSLGTDYGYTF
>TRBV11-2|NA|once|TRBJ1-1
TGTGCCAGCAGTCACGTCTCTCCAGGCCGAGGCATGAACACTGAAGCTTTCTTT
CASSHVSPGRGMNTEAFF
>TRBV18|TRBD1|NA|TRBJ1-3
TGTGCCAGCGGACCAACAGGGGGCTCTGGAAACACCATATATTTT
CASGPTGGSGNTIYF